This TCR beta chain is drawn from a study of cytomegalovirus exposure and HLA in healthy donors. PCR employed 60 Vbeta and 13 Jbeta primers. Assay used: immunoSEQ multiplex PCR; TCRdb lists only in-frame clones, some missing. This sample carries 150,000 to 200,000 clones, 75% to 90% of them seen once, and the ten largest clones take 5.5% to 7.5%. Study-wide points: There were around 160 TCR beta chains listed as cytomegalovirus-associated.

Looked up from germline, CDR1 is SGHTA and CDR2 is FQGNSA. V lost 0 bases, J lost 2 bases, and 5 bases lay in between. The CDR3 sequence is 15 residues long. In regard to this clone: Its specificity is unknown.

The specimen sequenced was PBMCs. The clonotype originates from a young man in good health and CMV-seropositive. The chain joins TRBV7-2 to TRBJ2-6; D is possibly TRBD1 (5 bases). As DNA, the CDR3 is TGTGCCAGCAGCTTAGCAGGGGCTGGGGCCAACGTCCTGACTTTC. Its translation is CASSLAGAGANVLTF.